This T cell receptor beta chain was captured in a study of control samples from healthy donors and cancer patients. Trimming took 2 bases from V and 8 from J, leaving 12 bases between them. From germline, CDR1 is SNHLY and CDR2 FYNNEI. The length of the CDR3 is 14 residues. Method: immunoSEQ multiplex PCR; TCRdb's copy keeps in-frame clones and lacks some. The table shows around 51,000 clones, with 80% occurring only once. This sequence joins TRBV2 and TRBJ1-4; D uncertain. The TCR was taken from a man aged 65-85 years in good health. Sequenced sample: blood. The CDR3 loop is CASSEPWEGEKLFF. In DNA, the CDR3 is TGTGCCAGCAGTGAACCTTGGGAAGGGGAAAAACTGTTTTTT.